This T cell receptor (beta chain) was recorded in a study of identical twins. It was template switching that added a universal primer site, and there were unique molecular identifiers on the cDNA. TCRdb fed the 5' RACE reads into MiXCR, producing one record per CDR3 protein. The table has some 230,000 distinct CDR3 sequences, under 8.5% seen once. Findings and caveats of the study: Out-of-frame alpha sequences that twins shared showed excess low generation probability.

The V end lost 7 bases, the J end lost 4 bases, and 19 bases lay between the germline ends. The CDR3 contains 15 residues. CDR1 is MNHNS, CDR2 SASEGT, per germline. This clonotype was recorded many times. What it binds is unknown. Separately, the same data were catalogued under a study of T cells expressing NK-cell markers. This second report adds: Sorted T-cell subsets CD3+CD56+NKG2C+, CD3+CD56+NKG2C- and CD3+CD56-NKG2C+ were TCR beta-sequenced.

The specimen was CD8+ T cells sorted from blood. This TCR was recovered from a woman between 18 and 29 years old in good health. The rearrangement joins TRBV6-1 to TRBJ1-1, with TRBD1 as a possible D gene (5 bases). CDR3 in DNA: TGTGCCAGCACCGAAGGAGGGGCGGGTGGCACTGAAGCTTTCTTT. This codes for CASTEGGAGGTEAFF.